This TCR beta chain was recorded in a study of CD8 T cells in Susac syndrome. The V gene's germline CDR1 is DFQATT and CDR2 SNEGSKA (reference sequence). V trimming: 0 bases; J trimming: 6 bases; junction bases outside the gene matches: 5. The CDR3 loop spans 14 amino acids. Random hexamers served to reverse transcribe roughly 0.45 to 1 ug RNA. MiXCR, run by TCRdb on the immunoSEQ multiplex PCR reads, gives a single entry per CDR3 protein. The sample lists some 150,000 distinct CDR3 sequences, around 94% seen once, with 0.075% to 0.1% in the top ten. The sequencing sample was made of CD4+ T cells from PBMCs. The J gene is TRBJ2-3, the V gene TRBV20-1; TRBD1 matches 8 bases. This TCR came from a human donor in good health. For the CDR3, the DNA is TGCAGTGCTAGAGATCAGGGGGCAGGGGATACGCAGTATTTT. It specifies CSARDQGAGDTQYF.